Listed here are 21 T cell receptor beta chains from one sample, sequenced in a study of human thymus T cells. Some clones are missing from TCRdb's copy, which holds only in-frame ones; the method was immunoSEQ multiplex PCR. This table holds 100,000 to 150,000 clones, about 93% found once. In corrective heart surgery, resections were taken, and these provided the thymus tissue. Sequencing was carried out using thymus tissue. These receptor sequences come from a boy under three years old with a congenital heart defect but otherwise immunologically healthy.

The gene calls are TRBV4-2 and TRBJ2-1, with D perhaps TRBD2 (6 bases). CDR1 and CDR2 from the germline V gene are LGHNA and YNFKEQ. This CDR3 has 15 residues. The ends were cut back, 4 bases at V and 8 bases at J, with 18 bases in the middle. The CDR3 bases are TGTGCCAGCAGCCCCAACCCCGGGGGTACGGATGAGCAGTTCTTC. This sequence encodes CASSPNPGGTDEQFF.

The chain recombines TRBV5-6 with TRBJ2-3; tentative D call: TRBD2 (6 bases). The CDR3 covers 15 residues. V was trimmed by 0 bases and J by 0 bases, leaving 8 bases between them. Germline V CDR1 and CDR2: SGHDT, YYEEEE. The CDR3 loop is CASSLGGTSTDTQYF. The DNA of the CDR3 is TGTGCCAGCAGCTTGGGCGGGACTAGCACAGATACGCAGTATTTT.

CDR3 loop: CASSLWQSGVYYNEQFF. DNA for the CDR3: TGTGCCAGCAGCTTATGGCAAAGCGGGGTGTACTACAATGAGCAGTTCTTC. The rearrangement links TRBV7-2 to TRBJ2-1; TRBD2 matches 7 bases. The germline V gene has CDR1 SGHTA and CDR2 FQGNSA. V shed 2 bases and J 3 bases; nucleotides not matched to a gene: 10. This CDR3 is built from 17 residues.

This clone was detected only once. V usage is TRBV15 and J usage is TRBJ1-2; weak D call: TRBD1 (5 bases). There are 14 residues in the CDR3. Germline loops: CDR1 LNHNV, CDR2 YYDKDF (reference sequence). Trimming left V 1 base short and J 10 bases short, with 16 bases between. The CDR3, as DNA: TGTGCCACCAGCAGAGGCGAAACCGGGACTTACTACACCTTC. It translates to CATSRGETGTYYTF. Supplemented by reference TRBV15 and TRBJ1-2, the full variable domain reads DAMVIQNPRYQVTQFGKPVTLSCSQTLNHNVMYWYQQKSSQAPKLLFHYYDKDFNNEADTPDNFQSRRPNTSFCFLDIRSPGLGDTAMYLCATSRGETGTYYTFGSGTRLTVV.

This chain uses TRBV12-5 with TRBJ1-4, with D uncertain. Germline CDR1 and CDR2: LGHNT and FRNRAP. The CDR3 extends over 16 amino acids. V lost 0 bases and J 8 bases, leaving 16 bases between the germline ends. The CDR3 region is CASGLVMDQAGEKLFF. DNA for the CDR3: TGTGCTAGTGGTTTGGTAATGGACCAGGCGGGGGAAAAACTGTTTTTT.

The chain employs TRBV4-1 and TRBJ2-1, with no clear D. The CDR3 loop spans 16 amino acids. V was pared by 3 bases and J by 8 bases, with 20 bases between. Per the germline V gene, CDR1 is MGHRA and CDR2 is YSYEKL. The CDR3 coding sequence is TGCGCCAGCAGCCATCCCGGTACTCCCAGCGCGGATGAGCAGTTCTTC. It is translated as CASSHPGTPSADEQFF.

V and J are TRBV5-1 and TRBJ1-2, with 9 positions matching TRBD1. The germline gives CDR1 SGHRS, CDR2 YFSETQ. V shed 5 bases and J 4 bases; nucleotides not matched to a gene: 6. The CDR3 totals 14 residues. CDR3 loop: CASSFLTGGYGYTF. In nucleotides, the CDR3 is TGCGCCAGCAGTTTCTTGACAGGGGGCTATGGCTACACCTTC.

This chain uses TRBV28 with TRBJ1-6; the D is unclear. V was clipped by 3 bases and J by 11 bases, with 14 bases between them. The germline gives CDR1 MDHEN, CDR2 SYDVKM. CDR3 length equals 14 residues. CDR3 DNA: TGTGCCAGCAGTTTGTCCCCAGCGAAGCCACCCCTCCACTTT. Protein sequence: CASSLSPAKPPLHF.

The rearrangement links TRBV5-1 to TRBJ1-2; TRBD1 aligns across 7 bases. After removal of 4 bases from V and 6 bases from J, the junction contained 0 bases not matched to a gene. Germline V gives CDR1 SGHRS, CDR2 YFSETQ. The CDR3 is 11 residues long. The DNA of the CDR3 is TGCGCCAGCAGCACAGGGGATGGCTACACCTTC. This gives the protein CASSTGDGYTF. The whole variable domain, filled in from reference TRBV5-1 and TRBJ1-2, reads KAGVTQTPRYLIKTRGQQVTLSCSPISGHRSVSWYQQTPGQGLQFLFEYFSETQRNKGNFPGRFSGRQFSNSRSEMNVSTLELGDSALYLCASSTGDGYTFGSGTRLTVV.

The chain recombines TRBV27 with TRBJ1-4; unclear D gene. The CDR3 has 13 amino acids. The germline CDR1 and CDR2 sequences are MNHEY and SMNVEV (reference sequence). V was shortened by 7 bases and J by 7 bases, with 13 bases between the two germline ends. The CDR3 sequence: CASTRELGEKLFF. CDR3 DNA: TGTGCCAGCACGAGGGAATTGGGTGAAAAACTGTTTTTT.

The chain has TRBV27 and TRBJ2-5; TRBD1 agrees at 8 bases. The J call may be mistaken, given a closer DNA end match to TRBJ2-7. In germline, CDR1 is MNHEY, CDR2 SMNVEV (reference sequence). The length of the CDR3 is 17 residues. CDR3 amino acids: CASSPRRDRGVIYEQYF. The CDR3 nucleotides read TGTGCCAGCAGTCCTCGTCGAGACAGGGGCGTTATCTACGAGCAGTACTTC.

The chain recombines TRBV7-9 with TRBJ1-6; the D gene is possibly TRBD1 (5 bases). Trimming took off 5 bases at V and 10 bases at J, with 15 bases between the two ends. Germline V gene lookup returns CDR1 SEHNR and CDR2 FQNEAQ (reference sequence). The CDR3 contains 14 residues. The chain's CDR3 is CASSRRGARSPLHF. The CDR3 DNA reads as TGTGCCAGCAGCAGAAGAGGGGCACGGTCACCCCTCCACTTT.

This clone was seen only once. This rearrangement joins TRBV28 to TRBJ2-3; D possibly matches TRBD1 or TRBD2 (5 bases each). V was cut by 3 bases and J by 1 base, with 8 bases left in between. This CDR3 has 14 residues. Germline V gives CDR1 MDHEN, CDR2 SYDVKM. CDR3 DNA sequence: TGTGCCAGCAGTTTCAGGGAGTGCACAGATACGCAGTATTTT. Its translation is CASSFRECTDTQYF.

This clone is a singleton in its sample. This chain joins TRBV11-2 and TRBJ2-5; TRBD2 matches at 10 bases. CDR3 length: 14 residues. Germline V CDR1 and CDR2: SGHAT, FQNNGV. Losses at the gene ends were 4 bases for V and 4 bases for J; bases not matched to a gene: 3. The chain's CDR3 is CASSSPSGGETQYF. The CDR3 DNA reads TGTGCCAGCAGCTCGCCTAGCGGGGGAGAGACCCAGTACTTC. The full variable domain, in which reference TRBV11-2 and TRBJ2-5 provide the parts outside the CDR3, is EAGVAQSPRYKIIEKRQSVAFWCNPISGHATLYWYQQILGQGPKLLIQFQNNGVVDDSQLPKDRFSAERLKGVDSTLKIQPAKLEDSAVYLCASSSPSGGETQYFGPGTRLLVL.

The chain employs TRBV6-5 and TRBJ1-2, with D hard to call. Germline V lookup: CDR1 MNHEY, CDR2 SVGAGI. CDR3 size: 13 residues. The V end was cut by 0 bases, the J end by 8 bases, with 10 bases between. CDR3 nucleotide sequence: TGTGCCAGCAGTTACTCGAGAGGCCGCGGCTACACCTTC. This encodes CASSYSRGRGYTF.

The rearrangement joins TRBV4-3 to TRBJ2-1, with TRBD1 identical over 9 bases. From germline, CDR1 is LGHNA and CDR2 YSLEER. This CDR3 is built from 17 residues. Trimming at V came to 0 bases and at J to 6 bases, leaving 9 bases not matched to a gene. Here the CDR3 DNA reads TGCGCCAGCAGCCAAGAAGACTGGGACAGGGAGGGCAATGAGCAGTTCTTC. As protein: CASSQEDWDREGNEQFF.

The genes are TRBV11-3 and TRBJ2-7; unclear D gene. V was shortened by 1 base and J by 6 bases, with 7 bases between the two germline ends. The CDR3 length is 12 residues. The germline gives CDR1 SGHNT, CDR2 YENEEA. CDR3 DNA sequence: TGTGCCAGCAGCTTAGGTTCCCCCGAGCAGTACTTC. Translating it yields CASSLGSPEQYF.

This chain joins TRBV4-1 and TRBJ1-6; no clear D. Germline assignment: CDR1 MGHRA and CDR2 YSYEKL. V dropped 1 base and J dropped 8 bases, with 6 bases sitting between them. This CDR3 contains 13 residues. DNA for the CDR3: TGCGCCAGCAGCCAAGGGGTCGATTCACCCCTCCACTTT. Translating gives CASSQGVDSPLHF.

This chain connects TRBV5-4 to TRBJ2-5, with D tentatively TRBD2 (6 bases). Germline values: CDR1 SGHNT, CDR2 YYREEE (reference sequence). The ends were cut back, 3 bases at V and 1 base at J, with 10 bases in the middle. This CDR3 region has 14 residues. CDR3 DNA sequence: TGTGCCAGCAGCTCGCGGGACTTCCAAGAGACCCAGTACTTC. Translation: CASSSRDFQETQYF.

The chain recombines TRBV19 with TRBJ1-6; D remains unclear. Germline V gene sequence: CDR1 LNHDA, CDR2 SQIVND (reference sequence). The V end lost 4 bases, the J end lost 7 bases, and 8 bases lay between the germline ends. The CDR3 length is 13 residues. CDR3 DNA: TGTGCCAGTAGTAATCTAGGGAATTCACCCCTCCACTTT. This translates into CASSNLGNSPLHF.

This clone showed up just once. This chain connects TRBV9 to TRBJ2-3, with 8 bases aligning to TRBD2. V shed 3 bases, J shed 1 base, and the junction held 7 bases outside the gene matches. CDR1 SGDLS and CDR2 YYNGEE come from the germline V gene. CDR3 length equals 16 residues. The CDR3 sequence: CASSAGGACGTDTQYF. The DNA of the CDR3 is TGTGCCAGCAGCGCGGGGGGGGCCTGTGGCACAGATACGCAGTATTTT.